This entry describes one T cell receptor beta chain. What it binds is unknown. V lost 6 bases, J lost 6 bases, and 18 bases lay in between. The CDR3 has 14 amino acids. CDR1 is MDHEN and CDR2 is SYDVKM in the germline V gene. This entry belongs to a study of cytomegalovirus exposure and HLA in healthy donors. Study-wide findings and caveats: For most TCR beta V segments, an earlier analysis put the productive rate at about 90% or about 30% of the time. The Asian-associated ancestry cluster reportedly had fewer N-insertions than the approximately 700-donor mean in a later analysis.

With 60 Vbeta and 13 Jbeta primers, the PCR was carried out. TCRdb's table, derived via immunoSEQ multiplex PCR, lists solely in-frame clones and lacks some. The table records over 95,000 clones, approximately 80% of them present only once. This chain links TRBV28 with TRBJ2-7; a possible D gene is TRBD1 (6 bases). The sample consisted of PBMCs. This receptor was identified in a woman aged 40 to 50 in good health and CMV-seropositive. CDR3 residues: CASSGPSTGPEQYF. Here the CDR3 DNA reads TGTGCCAGCAGCGGACCCTCGACAGGCCCCGAGCAGTACTTC.